The rows below give T cell receptor beta chains drawn from one sample of a study of cytomegalovirus exposure and HLA in healthy donors. TCRdb's copy holds only in-frame clones and misses some; the assay was immunoSEQ multiplex PCR. The profile shows some 140,000 clones, just under 85% of them singletons. Sequenced input: PBMCs. Receptors originate from a man in his thirties or forties in good health and CMV-seropositive. CDR3s include the opening cysteine and the closing phenylalanine or tryptophan. Each record gives: CDR3 protein, CDR3 DNA, clone size, J gene, V gene, D gene. The D gene is left open where the match is weak. Clone size is shown for a subset of rows, as once, few, many or a class of expanded clone.

cdr3_aa: CASTLGGGFKETQYF
cdr3_nt: TGTGCCAGCACCCTCGGGGGGGGGTTCAAAGAGACCCAGTACTTC
clone_size: -
j_call: TRBJ2-5
v_call: TRBV6-1
d_call: TRBD2

cdr3_aa: CASSLTGASNYGYTF
cdr3_nt: TGTGCCAGCAGCTTGACAGGCGCTTCTAACTATGGCTACACCTTC
clone_size: -
j_call: TRBJ1-2
v_call: TRBV5-8
d_call: -

cdr3_aa: CASSLAFQGASETQYF
cdr3_nt: TGCGCCAGCAGCTTGGCGTTCCAGGGGGCTTCAGAGACCCAGTACTTC
clone_size: -
j_call: TRBJ2-5
v_call: TRBV5-1
d_call: TRBD1

cdr3_aa: CASSQRPGGMGNEQFF
cdr3_nt: TGCGCCAGCAGCCAAAGACCCGGGGGAATGGGCAATGAGCAGTTCTTC
clone_size: -
j_call: TRBJ2-1
v_call: TRBV4-3
d_call: -

cdr3_aa: CASRTTGGSQETQYF
cdr3_nt: TGTGCCAGTAGAACGACAGGGGGATCGCAAGAGACCCAGTACTTC
clone_size: -
j_call: TRBJ2-5
v_call: TRBV19
d_call: TRBD1

cdr3_aa: CASRGRGGRGSETQYF
cdr3_nt: TGCGCCAGCAGAGGGCGGGGGGGCCGGGGCTCAGAGACCCAGTACTTC
clone_size: -
j_call: TRBJ2-5
v_call: TRBV4-1
d_call: TRBD2

cdr3_aa: CASRYGPVYEQYF
cdr3_nt: TGTGCCAGCAGGTACGGGCCTGTCTACGAGCAGTACTTC
clone_size: -
j_call: TRBJ2-7
v_call: TRBV6-6
d_call: -

cdr3_aa: CASSRSGDTEAFF
cdr3_nt: TGTGCCAGCTCACGCTCCGGGGACACTGAAGCTTTCTTT
clone_size: -
j_call: TRBJ1-1
v_call: TRBV18
d_call: -

cdr3_aa: CASSSGQIYYEQYF
cdr3_nt: TGTGCCAGCAGTTCCGGACAGATCTACTACGAGCAGTACTTC
clone_size: -
j_call: TRBJ2-7
v_call: TRBV27
d_call: -

cdr3_aa: CASSQLREAGNEQFF
cdr3_nt: TGCGCCAGCAGCCAACTCCGGGAGGCCGGGAATGAGCAGTTCTTC
clone_size: -
j_call: TRBJ2-1
v_call: TRBV4-1
d_call: TRBD2

cdr3_aa: CASSLGQGNNSPLHF
cdr3_nt: TGTGCCAGCAGCTTAGGCCAGGGCAATAATTCACCCCTCCACTTT
clone_size: few
j_call: TRBJ1-6
v_call: TRBV7-3
d_call: -

cdr3_aa: CASSRRLAGETEQFF
cdr3_nt: TGTGCCAGCAGTCGACGACTAGCGGGGGAAACCGAGCAGTTCTTC
clone_size: -
j_call: TRBJ2-1
v_call: TRBV27
d_call: TRBD2

cdr3_aa: CAWGKTGARDEQYF
cdr3_nt: TGTGCCTGGGGCAAGACAGGGGCCCGCGACGAGCAGTACTTC
clone_size: -
j_call: TRBJ2-7
v_call: TRBV30
d_call: TRBD1

cdr3_aa: CASSIVFGPGTGGIYEQYF
cdr3_nt: TGTGCCAGTAGTATAGTATTCGGCCCGGGGACAGGGGGCATTTACGAGCAGTACTTC
clone_size: -
j_call: TRBJ2-7
v_call: TRBV19
d_call: TRBD1

cdr3_aa: CASSFGDRVSQPQHF
cdr3_nt: TGTGCCAGCAGTTTTGGAGACAGGGTGAGTCAGCCCCAGCATTTT
clone_size: -
j_call: TRBJ1-5
v_call: TRBV6-6
d_call: TRBD1

cdr3_aa: CASSLEGGVEQYF
cdr3_nt: TGCGCCAGCAGCTTGGAAGGAGGGGTCGAGCAGTACTTC
clone_size: -
j_call: TRBJ2-7
v_call: TRBV5-1
d_call: -

cdr3_aa: CATSRDLRGGNEQFF
cdr3_nt: TGTGCCACCAGCAGAGATTTGCGCGGGGGCAATGAGCAGTTCTTC
clone_size: few
j_call: TRBJ2-1
v_call: TRBV15
d_call: TRBD2

cdr3_aa: CASSSGSGGAHGEQFF
cdr3_nt: TGTGCCAGCAGCTCTGGTAGCGGGGGGGCCCACGGTGAGCAGTTCTTC
clone_size: -
j_call: TRBJ2-1
v_call: TRBV7-7
d_call: TRBD2

cdr3_aa: CASSGRQSTEAFF
cdr3_nt: TGTGCCAGCAGTGGCCGACAGAGCACTGAAGCTTTCTTT
clone_size: once
j_call: TRBJ1-1
v_call: TRBV28
d_call: -

cdr3_aa: CASSPQGYGYTF
cdr3_nt: TGTGCCAGCAGTCCACAGGGCTATGGCTACACCTTC
clone_size: few
j_call: TRBJ1-2
v_call: TRBV2
d_call: -

cdr3_aa: CASSVPGSYYGYTF
cdr3_nt: TGTGCCAGCAGCGTTCCGGGAAGTTATTATGGCTACACCTTC
clone_size: few
j_call: TRBJ1-2
v_call: TRBV9
d_call: -

cdr3_aa: CASSLERAQETQYF
cdr3_nt: TGCGCCAGCAGCTTGGAGAGGGCACAAGAGACCCAGTACTTC
clone_size: -
j_call: TRBJ2-5
v_call: TRBV5-1
d_call: -

cdr3_aa: CASSVTTSGRVNEQFF
cdr3_nt: TGTGCCAGCAGCGTGACTACTAGCGGGAGAGTCAATGAGCAGTTCTTC
clone_size: -
j_call: TRBJ2-1
v_call: TRBV9
d_call: TRBD2

cdr3_aa: CASSLGLPSGGTEAFF
cdr3_nt: TGTGCCAGCAGCCTGGGACTCCCCTCGGGGGGCACTGAAGCTTTCTTT
clone_size: -
j_call: TRBJ1-1
v_call: TRBV6-6
d_call: -

cdr3_aa: CASSPQAPSEGTDTQYF
cdr3_nt: TGTGCCAGTAGTCCCCAGGCCCCTTCCGAAGGCACAGATACGCAGTATTTT
clone_size: -
j_call: TRBJ2-3
v_call: TRBV19
d_call: -

cdr3_aa: CASSEGTGGTGELFF
cdr3_nt: TGCGCCAGCAGTGAGGGGACAGGGGGCACCGGGGAGCTGTTTTTT
clone_size: -
j_call: TRBJ2-2
v_call: TRBV10-1
d_call: TRBD1

cdr3_aa: CASSTLAGGFNIQYF
cdr3_nt: TGTGCCAGCAGTACTTTAGCGGGGGGCTTTAACATTCAGTACTTC
clone_size: once
j_call: TRBJ2-4
v_call: TRBV25-1
d_call: TRBD2

cdr3_aa: CASSVQANTEAFF
cdr3_nt: TGTGCCAGCAGCGTTCAGGCGAACACTGAAGCTTTCTTT
clone_size: -
j_call: TRBJ1-1
v_call: TRBV11-2
d_call: -

cdr3_aa: CASSRPRDISGGYTF
cdr3_nt: TGCGCCAGCAGCCGCCCCCGGGACATTTCAGGGGGCTACACCTTC
clone_size: -
j_call: TRBJ1-2
v_call: TRBV4-1
d_call: -

cdr3_aa: CASSPINYGYTF
cdr3_nt: TGCGCCAGCAGCCCTATCAACTATGGCTACACCTTC
clone_size: -
j_call: TRBJ1-2
v_call: TRBV23-1
d_call: -

cdr3_aa: CASKGHAMNTEAFF
cdr3_nt: TGTGCCAGCAAAGGACACGCCATGAACACTGAAGCTTTCTTT
clone_size: -
j_call: TRBJ1-1
v_call: TRBV25-1
d_call: -

cdr3_aa: CATSPRTGGYTF
cdr3_nt: TGTGCCACCAGCCCCCGGACAGGGGGCTACACCTTC
clone_size: -
j_call: TRBJ1-2
v_call: TRBV15
d_call: TRBD1

cdr3_aa: CASSQVRDRGNEQYF
cdr3_nt: TGCGCCAGCAGCCAGGTCCGGGACAGGGGCAACGAGCAGTACTTC
clone_size: -
j_call: TRBJ2-7
v_call: TRBV4-1
d_call: TRBD1

cdr3_aa: CASSPSRGLQETQYF
cdr3_nt: TGTGCCAGCAGCCCTTCTAGGGGGCTCCAAGAGACCCAGTACTTC
clone_size: -
j_call: TRBJ2-5
v_call: TRBV7-2
d_call: TRBD1

cdr3_aa: CASSVEARATDTQYF
cdr3_nt: TGTGCCAGCAGCGTAGAGGCCAGGGCCACAGATACGCAGTATTTT
clone_size: -
j_call: TRBJ2-3
v_call: TRBV9
d_call: -

cdr3_aa: CASSSGLAGETQYF
cdr3_nt: TGTGCCAGCAGCTCGGGACTAGCGGGAGAGACCCAGTACTTC
clone_size: -
j_call: TRBJ2-5
v_call: TRBV7-7
d_call: TRBD2

cdr3_aa: CASSDWTSGCRCTDTQYF
cdr3_nt: TGTGCCAGCAGCGATTGGACTAGCGGGTGCCGGTGCACAGATACGCAGTATTTT
clone_size: -
j_call: TRBJ2-3
v_call: TRBV7-3
d_call: TRBD2

cdr3_aa: CASSAGTGDYYGYTF
cdr3_nt: TGTGCCAGCAGCGCCGGGACAGGGGACTACTATGGCTACACCTTC
clone_size: -
j_call: TRBJ1-2
v_call: TRBV5-6
d_call: TRBD1

cdr3_aa: CASTRDRGKKETQYF
cdr3_nt: TGTGCCAGCACGCGGGACAGGGGAAAAAAAGAGACCCAGTACTTC
clone_size: few
j_call: TRBJ2-5
v_call: TRBV7-2
d_call: TRBD1

cdr3_aa: CASSWTGIKNTEAFF
cdr3_nt: TGTGCCAGCTCATGGACAGGGATAAAGAACACTGAAGCTTTCTTT
clone_size: -
j_call: TRBJ1-1
v_call: TRBV18
d_call: TRBD1

cdr3_aa: CASSYRSVPFPYEQYF
cdr3_nt: TGTGCCAGCAGTTACAGGAGCGTACCTTTTCCCTACGAGCAGTACTTC
clone_size: -
j_call: TRBJ2-7
v_call: TRBV6-5
d_call: -

cdr3_aa: CASRLLAGAQNTGELFF
cdr3_nt: TGTGCCAGTAGGCTACTAGCGGGGGCCCAGAACACCGGGGAGCTGTTTTTT
clone_size: once
j_call: TRBJ2-2
v_call: TRBV19
d_call: TRBD2

cdr3_aa: CASIDRNYGYTF
cdr3_nt: TGTGCCAGTATTGACAGAAACTATGGCTACACCTTC
clone_size: -
j_call: TRBJ1-2
v_call: TRBV19
d_call: -

cdr3_aa: CASSRSYEQYF
cdr3_nt: TGTGCCAGCAGTAGATCCTACGAGCAGTACTTC
clone_size: -
j_call: TRBJ2-7
v_call: TRBV5-6
d_call: -

cdr3_aa: CASRGWTGGGTEAFF
cdr3_nt: TGTGCCAGCAGGGGGTGGACAGGGGGCGGGACTGAAGCTTTCTTT
clone_size: -
j_call: TRBJ1-1
v_call: TRBV27
d_call: TRBD1

cdr3_aa: CASSSGHSSTDTQYF
cdr3_nt: TGCGCCAGCAGCTCGGGACACTCTAGCACAGATACGCAGTATTTT
clone_size: -
j_call: TRBJ2-3
v_call: TRBV5-1
d_call: -

cdr3_aa: CASSTQRLPHNEKLFF
cdr3_nt: TGTGCCAGTAGTACCCAAAGACTGCCCCATAATGAAAAACTGTTTTTT
clone_size: -
j_call: TRBJ1-4
v_call: TRBV19
d_call: -

cdr3_aa: CASIRTGQGGGPQHF
cdr3_nt: TGTGCCAGTATCCGAACGGGACAGGGCGGTGGGCCCCAGCATTTT
clone_size: -
j_call: TRBJ1-5
v_call: TRBV19
d_call: TRBD1

cdr3_aa: CASRQGPTTEAFF
cdr3_nt: TGTGCCAGCAGACAGGGCCCAACTACTGAAGCTTTCTTT
clone_size: -
j_call: TRBJ1-1
v_call: TRBV7-3
d_call: -

cdr3_aa: CASSAGTSGYFEQFF
cdr3_nt: TGTGCCAGCAGCGCCGGGACTAGCGGGTACTTTGAGCAGTTCTTC
clone_size: -
j_call: TRBJ2-1
v_call: TRBV9
d_call: TRBD2

cdr3_aa: CASSAGSVTDTQYF
cdr3_nt: TGTGCCAGCAGCGCCGGGTCTGTAACAGATACGCAGTATTTT
clone_size: -
j_call: TRBJ2-3
v_call: TRBV7-7
d_call: -